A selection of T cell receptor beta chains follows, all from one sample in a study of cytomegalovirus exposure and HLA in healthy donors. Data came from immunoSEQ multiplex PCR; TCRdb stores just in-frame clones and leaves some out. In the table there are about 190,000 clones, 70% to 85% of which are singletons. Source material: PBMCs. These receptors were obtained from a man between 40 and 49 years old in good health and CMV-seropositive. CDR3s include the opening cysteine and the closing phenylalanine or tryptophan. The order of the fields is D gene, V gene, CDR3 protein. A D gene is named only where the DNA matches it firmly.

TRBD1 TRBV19 CASGVPQGAQHF
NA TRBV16 CASSQFSSGKDIQYF
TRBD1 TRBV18 CASSPRQGGYEQYF
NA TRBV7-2 CASSRAPGKAGNTIYF
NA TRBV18 CASSPGGGTDTQYF
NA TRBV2 CASSVLAVAYNEQFF
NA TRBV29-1 CSATLAPAYEQYF
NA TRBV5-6 CASSGDYQETQYF
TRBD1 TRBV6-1 CASSVERQGGNQPQHF
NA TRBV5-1 CASSSQYGDSGAFF
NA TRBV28 CASQEGGYGYTF
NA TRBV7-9 CASHLRDLNTEAFF
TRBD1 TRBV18 CASSRGPEETQYF
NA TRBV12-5 CASGLIGQGPQPQHF
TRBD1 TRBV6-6 CASSWTDRAVNQPQHF
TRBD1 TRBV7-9 CASSPWDSYEQYF
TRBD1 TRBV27 CASSFWGQGADEQYF
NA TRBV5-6 CASRLGGGAYEQYF
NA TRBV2 CASSDPDRPNSPLHF
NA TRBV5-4 CASSLDSFTDTQYF
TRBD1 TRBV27 CASSFSTGRPYEQYF
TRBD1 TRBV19 CASSPQGAAKNIQYF
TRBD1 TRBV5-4 CASSSPKQGDGNEQFF
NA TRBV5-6 CASSLEGISYNEQFF
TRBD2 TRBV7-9 CICNSGGEQFF
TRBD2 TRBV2 CASSLAGVGIFADTQYF
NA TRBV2 CASSEWGLDQPQHF
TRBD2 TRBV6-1 CASSVIGGNQETQYF
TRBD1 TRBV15 CATSRDRGQKRDIQYF
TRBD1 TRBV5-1 CASSLEGRGRGETQYF
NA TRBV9 CASSVDRGTYGYTF
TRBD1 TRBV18 CASSLSTGGVNQPQHF
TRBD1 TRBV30 CAWTTGQGRVLEQYF
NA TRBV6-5 CASSYRGTARSGELFF
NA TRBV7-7 CASSLRSPNSKDYNEQFF
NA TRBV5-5 CASSARPPGLDTQYF
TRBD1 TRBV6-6 CASSPRTGGYTF
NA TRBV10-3 CAISEAGLLDEQFF
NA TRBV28 CASRQGRNQPQHF
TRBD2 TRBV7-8 CASSFGRQLAGGEQYF
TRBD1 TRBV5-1 CASSLGDRGETEAFF
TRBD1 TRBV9 CASSVGGGQGASSPLHF
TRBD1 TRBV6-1 CASRTGEKLFF
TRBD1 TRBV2 CASSESRTGDDYEQYF
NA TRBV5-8 CASSIQPGQGNSPLHF
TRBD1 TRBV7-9 CASSRTGGASGYTF
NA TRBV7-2 CASSSNQGREQYF
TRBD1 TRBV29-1 CSVEDLGTDPSGNTIYF
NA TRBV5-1 CASSLLGGGRDTQYF